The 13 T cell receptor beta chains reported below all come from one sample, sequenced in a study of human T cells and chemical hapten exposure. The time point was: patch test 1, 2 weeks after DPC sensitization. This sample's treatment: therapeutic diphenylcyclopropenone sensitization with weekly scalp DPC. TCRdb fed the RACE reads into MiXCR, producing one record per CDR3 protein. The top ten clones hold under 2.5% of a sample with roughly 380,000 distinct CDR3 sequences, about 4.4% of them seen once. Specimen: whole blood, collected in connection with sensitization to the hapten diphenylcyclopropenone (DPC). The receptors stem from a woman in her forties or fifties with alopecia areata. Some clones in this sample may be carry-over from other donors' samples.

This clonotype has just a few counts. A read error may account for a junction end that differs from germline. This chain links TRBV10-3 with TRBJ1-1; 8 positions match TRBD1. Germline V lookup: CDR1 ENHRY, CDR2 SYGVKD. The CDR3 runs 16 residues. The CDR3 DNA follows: TGTGCCACCAGTTTAGGTCAGACAGGGGCAGCCACTGAAGCTTTCTTT. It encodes CATSLGQTGAATEAFF.

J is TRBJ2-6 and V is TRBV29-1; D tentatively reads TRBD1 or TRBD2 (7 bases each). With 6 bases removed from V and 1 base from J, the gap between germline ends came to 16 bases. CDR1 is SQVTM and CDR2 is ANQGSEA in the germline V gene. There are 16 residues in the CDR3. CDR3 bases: TGCAGCGTGAGGGGAGGGGGCCGTTCTGGGGCCAACGTCCTGACTTTC. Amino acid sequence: CSVRGGGRSGANVLTF.

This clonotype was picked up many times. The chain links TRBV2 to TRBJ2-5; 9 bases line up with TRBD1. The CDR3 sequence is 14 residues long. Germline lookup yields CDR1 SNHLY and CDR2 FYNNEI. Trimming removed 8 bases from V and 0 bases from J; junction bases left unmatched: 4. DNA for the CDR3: TGTGCCAGCTGGGACAGGGAACACCAAGAGACCCAGTACTTC. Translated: CASWDREHQETQYF.

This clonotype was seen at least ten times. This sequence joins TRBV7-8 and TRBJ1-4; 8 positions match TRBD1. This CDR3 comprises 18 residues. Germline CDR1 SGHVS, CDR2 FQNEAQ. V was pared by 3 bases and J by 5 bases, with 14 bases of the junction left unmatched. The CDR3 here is CASSFFRTGNGKNEKLFF. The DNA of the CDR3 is TGTGCCAGCAGCTTCTTCAGGACAGGGAACGGGAAGAATGAAAAACTGTTTTTT.

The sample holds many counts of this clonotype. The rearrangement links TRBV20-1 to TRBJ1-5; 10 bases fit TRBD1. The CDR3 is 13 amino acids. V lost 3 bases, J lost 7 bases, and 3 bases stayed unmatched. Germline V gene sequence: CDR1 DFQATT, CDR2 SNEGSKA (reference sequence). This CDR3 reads CSASGTGDQPQHF. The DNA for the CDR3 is TGCAGTGCTAGCGGGACAGGGGACCAGCCCCAGCATTTT.

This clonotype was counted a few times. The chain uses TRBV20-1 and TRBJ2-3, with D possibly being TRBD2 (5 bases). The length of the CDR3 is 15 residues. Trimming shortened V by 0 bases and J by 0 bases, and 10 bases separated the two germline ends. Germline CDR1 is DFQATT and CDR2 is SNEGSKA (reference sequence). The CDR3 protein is CSARDLRASTDTQYF. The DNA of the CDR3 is TGCAGTGCTAGAGATCTGAGGGCTAGCACAGATACGCAGTATTTT.

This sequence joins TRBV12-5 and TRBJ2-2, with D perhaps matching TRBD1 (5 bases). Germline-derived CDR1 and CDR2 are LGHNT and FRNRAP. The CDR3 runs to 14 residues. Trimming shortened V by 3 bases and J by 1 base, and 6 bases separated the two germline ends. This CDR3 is CASGFTGNTGELFF. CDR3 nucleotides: TGTGCTAGTGGTTTCACAGGGAACACCGGGGAGCTGTTTTTT. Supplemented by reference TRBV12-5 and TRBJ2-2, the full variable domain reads DARVTQTPRHKVTEMGQEVTMRCQPILGHNTVFWYRQTMMQGLELLAYFRNRAPLDDSGMPKDRFSAEMPDATLATLKIQPSEPRDSAVYFCASGFTGNTGELFFGEGSRLTVL.

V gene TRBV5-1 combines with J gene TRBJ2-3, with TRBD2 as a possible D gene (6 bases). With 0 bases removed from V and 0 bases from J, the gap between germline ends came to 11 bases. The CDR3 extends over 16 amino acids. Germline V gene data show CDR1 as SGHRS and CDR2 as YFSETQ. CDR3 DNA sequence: TGCGCCAGCAGCTTGGCGGGGGTAACTAGCACAGATACGCAGTATTTT. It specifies CASSLAGVTSTDTQYF.

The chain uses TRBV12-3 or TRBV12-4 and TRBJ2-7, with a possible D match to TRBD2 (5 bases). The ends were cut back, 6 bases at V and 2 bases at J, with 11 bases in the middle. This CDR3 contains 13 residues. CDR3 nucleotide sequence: TGTGCCAGCAGCCAGACTATGACCTACGAGCAGTACTTC. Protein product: CASSQTMTYEQYF.

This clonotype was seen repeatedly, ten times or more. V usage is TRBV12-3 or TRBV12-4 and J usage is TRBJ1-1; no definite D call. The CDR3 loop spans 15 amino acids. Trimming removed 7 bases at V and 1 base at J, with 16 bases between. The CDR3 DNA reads TGTGCCAGCAACTTCGGTCCCCAGACGAACACTGAAGCTTTCTTT. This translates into CASNFGPQTNTEAFF.

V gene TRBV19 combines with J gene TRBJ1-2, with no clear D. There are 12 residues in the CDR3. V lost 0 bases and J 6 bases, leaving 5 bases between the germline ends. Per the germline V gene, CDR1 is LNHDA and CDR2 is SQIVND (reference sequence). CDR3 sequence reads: CASSIDRDGYTF. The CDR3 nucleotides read TGTGCCAGTAGTATAGATCGGGATGGCTACACCTTC.

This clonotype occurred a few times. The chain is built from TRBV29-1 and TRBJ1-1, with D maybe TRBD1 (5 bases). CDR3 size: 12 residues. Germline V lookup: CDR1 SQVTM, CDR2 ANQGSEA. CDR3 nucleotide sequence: TGCAGTACGGGACGGGAGAACACTGAAGCTTTCTTT. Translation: CSTGRENTEAFF. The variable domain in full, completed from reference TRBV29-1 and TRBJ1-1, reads SAVISQKPSRDICQRGTSLTIQCQVDSQVTMMFWYRQQPGQSLTLIATANQGSEATYESGFVIDKFPISRPNLTFSTLTVSNMSPEDSSIYLCSTGRENTEAFFGQGTRLTVV.

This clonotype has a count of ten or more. As DNA, the CDR3 is TGTGCCAGCAGCTTAACCCCCAGGCTTGAGGGCTACACCTTC. The encoded protein is CASSLTPRLEGYTF. This chain joins TRBV7-3 and TRBJ1-2; D is unclear. Trimming took off 0 bases at V and 8 bases at J, with 13 bases between the two ends. Germline assignment: CDR1 SGHTA and CDR2 FQGTGA. The CDR3 spans 14 residues.